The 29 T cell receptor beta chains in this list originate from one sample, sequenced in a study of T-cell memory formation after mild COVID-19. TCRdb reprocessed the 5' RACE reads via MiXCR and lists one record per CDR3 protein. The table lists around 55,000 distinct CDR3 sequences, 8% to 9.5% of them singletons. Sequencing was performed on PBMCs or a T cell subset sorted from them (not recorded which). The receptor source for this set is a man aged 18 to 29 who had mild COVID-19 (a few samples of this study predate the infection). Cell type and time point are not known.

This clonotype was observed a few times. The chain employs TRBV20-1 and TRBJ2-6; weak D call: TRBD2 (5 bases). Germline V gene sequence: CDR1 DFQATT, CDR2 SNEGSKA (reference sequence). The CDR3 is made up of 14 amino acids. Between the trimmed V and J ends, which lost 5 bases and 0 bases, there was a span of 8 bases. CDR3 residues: CSAVTSSGANVLTF. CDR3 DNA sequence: TGCAGTGCTGTAACTAGCTCTGGGGCCAACGTCCTGACTTTC.

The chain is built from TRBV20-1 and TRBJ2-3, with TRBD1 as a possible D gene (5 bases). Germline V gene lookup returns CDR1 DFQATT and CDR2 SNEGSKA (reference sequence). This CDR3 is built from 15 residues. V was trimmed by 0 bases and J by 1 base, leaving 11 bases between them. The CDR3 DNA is TGCAGTGCTAGAGATGGGGCGTCGGGCACAGATACGCAGTATTTT. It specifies CSARDGASGTDTQYF.

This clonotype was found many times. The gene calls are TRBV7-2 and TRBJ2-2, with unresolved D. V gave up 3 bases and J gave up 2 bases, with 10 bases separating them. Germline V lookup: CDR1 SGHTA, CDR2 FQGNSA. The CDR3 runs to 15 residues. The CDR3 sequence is CASSFIQVNTGELFF. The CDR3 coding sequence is TGTGCCAGCAGCTTTATCCAGGTCAACACCGGGGAGCTGTTTTTT.

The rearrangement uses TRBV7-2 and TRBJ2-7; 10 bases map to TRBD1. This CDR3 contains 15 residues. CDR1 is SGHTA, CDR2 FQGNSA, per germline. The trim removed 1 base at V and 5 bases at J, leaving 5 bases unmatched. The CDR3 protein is CASSLGGQGWNEQYV. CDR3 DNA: TGTGCCAGCAGCTTAGGGGGACAGGGGTGGAACGAGCAGTACGTC.

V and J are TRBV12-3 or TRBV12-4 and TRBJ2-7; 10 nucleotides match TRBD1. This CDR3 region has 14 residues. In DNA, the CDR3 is TGTGCTAGCAGTTTGGGACAGGGGTATCACGAGCAGTACGTC. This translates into CASSLGQGYHEQYV.

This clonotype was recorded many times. This CDR3 is CASSQEGYEQYF. Here the CDR3 DNA reads TGTGCCAGCAGCCAAGAGGGCTACGAGCAGTACTTC. The chain joins TRBV14 to TRBJ2-7; no definite D call. Germline assignment: CDR1 SGHDN and CDR2 FVKESK. This CDR3 has 12 residues. V was shortened by 0 bases and J by 3 bases, with 3 bases between the two germline ends.

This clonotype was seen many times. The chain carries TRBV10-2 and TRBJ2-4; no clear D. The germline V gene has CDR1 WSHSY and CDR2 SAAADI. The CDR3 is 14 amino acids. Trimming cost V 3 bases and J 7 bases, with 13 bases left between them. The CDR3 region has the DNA TGCGCCAGCAGTGACCCGGGCCCCGGGAACATTCAGTACTTC. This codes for CASSDPGPGNIQYF.

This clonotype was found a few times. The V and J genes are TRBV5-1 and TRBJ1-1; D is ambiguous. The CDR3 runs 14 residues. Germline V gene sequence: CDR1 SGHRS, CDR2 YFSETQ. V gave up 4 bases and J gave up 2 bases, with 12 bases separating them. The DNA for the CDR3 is TGCGCCAGCAGCGTCGACGGACGAAACACTGAAGCTTTCTTT. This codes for CASSVDGRNTEAFF.

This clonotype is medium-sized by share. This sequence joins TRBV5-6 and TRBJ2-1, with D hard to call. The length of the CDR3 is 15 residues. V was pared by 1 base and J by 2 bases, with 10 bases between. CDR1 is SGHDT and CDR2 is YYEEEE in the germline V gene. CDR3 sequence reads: CASSLRPGAYNEQFF. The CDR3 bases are TGTGCCAGCAGCTTGCGTCCAGGAGCCTACAATGAGCAGTTCTTC.

CDR3 protein: CASSLETANTGELFF. CDR3 DNA sequence: TGCGCCAGCAGCTTGGAGACAGCGAACACCGGGGAGCTGTTTTTT. This chain connects TRBV5-1 to TRBJ2-2; D perhaps matches TRBD1 (5 bases). The germline gives CDR1 SGHRS, CDR2 YFSETQ. V was cut by 0 bases and J by 0 bases, with 6 bases left in between. The CDR3 length is 15 residues.

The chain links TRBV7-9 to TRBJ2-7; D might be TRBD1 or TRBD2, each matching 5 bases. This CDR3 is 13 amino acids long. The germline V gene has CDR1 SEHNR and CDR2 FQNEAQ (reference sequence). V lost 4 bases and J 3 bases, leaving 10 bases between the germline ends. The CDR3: CASSSGRYYEQYV. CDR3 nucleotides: TGTGCCAGCAGCTCGGGACGGTACTACGAGCAGTACGTC.

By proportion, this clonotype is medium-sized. Here the CDR3 reads CASSFLSGGPLGDTQYF. The CDR3 nucleotides are TGTGCCAGCAGCTTCCTTAGCGGGGGGCCTCTAGGAGATACGCAGTATTTT. V is TRBV5-6 and J is TRBJ2-3, with 10 bases aligning to TRBD2. Germline-derived CDR1 and CDR2 are SGHDT and YYEEEE. The CDR3 is 17 amino acids. V shed 2 bases, J shed 5 bases, and the junction held 11 bases outside the gene matches. Complete variable domain (other parts from reference TRBV5-6 and TRBJ2-3): DAGVTQSPTHLIKTRGQQVTLRCSPKSGHDTVSWYQQALGQGPQFIFQYYEEEERQRGNFPDRFSGHQFPNYSSELNVNALLLGDSALYLCASSFLSGGPLGDTQYFGPGTRLTVL.

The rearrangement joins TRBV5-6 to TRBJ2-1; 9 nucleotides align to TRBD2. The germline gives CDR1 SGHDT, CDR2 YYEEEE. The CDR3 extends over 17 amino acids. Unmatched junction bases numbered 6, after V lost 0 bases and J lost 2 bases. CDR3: CASSLVGRGGPYNEQFF. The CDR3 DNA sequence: TGTGCCAGCAGCTTGGTTGGGCGGGGGGGCCCCTACAATGAGCAGTTCTTC.

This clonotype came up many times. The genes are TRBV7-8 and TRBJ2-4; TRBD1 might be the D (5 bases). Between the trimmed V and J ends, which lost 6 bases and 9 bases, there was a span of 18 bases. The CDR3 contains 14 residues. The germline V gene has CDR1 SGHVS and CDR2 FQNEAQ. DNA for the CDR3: TGTGCCAGCAGTTTGGATAGGGGTGGGGTCATTCAGTACTTC. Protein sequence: CASSLDRGGVIQYF. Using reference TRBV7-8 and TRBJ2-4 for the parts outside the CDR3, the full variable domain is GAGVSQSPRYKVAKRGQDVALRCDPISGHVSLFWYQQALGQGPEFLTYFQNEAQLDKSGLPSDRFFAERPEGSVSTLKIQRTQQEDSAVYLCASSLDRGGVIQYFGAGTRLSVL.

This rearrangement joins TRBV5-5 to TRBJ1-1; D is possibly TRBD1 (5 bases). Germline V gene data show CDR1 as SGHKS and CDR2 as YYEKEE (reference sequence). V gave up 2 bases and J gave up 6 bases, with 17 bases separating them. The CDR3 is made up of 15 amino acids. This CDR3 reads CASSFGPGMDAEAFF. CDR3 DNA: TGTGCCAGCAGCTTCGGTCCAGGGATGGACGCTGAAGCTTTCTTT. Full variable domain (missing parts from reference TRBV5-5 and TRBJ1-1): DAGVTQSPTHLIKTRGQQVTLRCSPISGHKSVSWYQQVLGQGPQFIFQYYEKEERGRGNFPDRFSARQFPNYSSELNVNALLLGDSALYLCASSFGPGMDAEAFFGQGTRLTVV.

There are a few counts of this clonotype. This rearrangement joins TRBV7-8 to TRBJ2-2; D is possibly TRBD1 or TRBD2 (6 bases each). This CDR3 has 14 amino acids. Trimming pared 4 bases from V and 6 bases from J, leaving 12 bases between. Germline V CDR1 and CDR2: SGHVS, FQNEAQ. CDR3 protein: CASSSDRLAGELFF. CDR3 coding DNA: TGTGCCAGCAGCTCGGACAGACTAGCCGGGGAGCTGTTTTTT. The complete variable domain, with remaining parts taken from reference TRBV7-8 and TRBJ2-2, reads GAGVSQSPRYKVAKRGQDVALRCDPISGHVSLFWYQQALGQGPEFLTYFQNEAQLDKSGLPSDRFFAERPEGSVSTLKIQRTQQEDSAVYLCASSSDRLAGELFFGEGSRLTVL.

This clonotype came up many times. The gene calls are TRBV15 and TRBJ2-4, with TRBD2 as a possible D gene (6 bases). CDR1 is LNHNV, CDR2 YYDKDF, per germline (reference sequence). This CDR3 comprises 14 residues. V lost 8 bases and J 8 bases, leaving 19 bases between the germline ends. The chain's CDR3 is CATGRGAGPDIQYF. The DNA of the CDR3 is TGTGCCACCGGCCGTGGGGCGGGGCCGGACATTCAGTACTTC. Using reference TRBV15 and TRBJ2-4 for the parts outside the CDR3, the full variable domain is DAMVIQNPRYQVTQFGKPVTLSCSQTLNHNVMYWYQQKSSQAPKLLFHYYDKDFNNEADTPDNFQSRRPNTSFCFLDIRSPGLGDTAMYLCATGRGAGPDIQYFGAGTRLSVL.

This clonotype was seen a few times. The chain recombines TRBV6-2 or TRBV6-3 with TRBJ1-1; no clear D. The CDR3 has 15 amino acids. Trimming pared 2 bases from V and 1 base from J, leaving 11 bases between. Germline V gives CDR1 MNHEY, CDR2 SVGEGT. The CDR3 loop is CASSYALDRNTEAFF. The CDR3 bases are TGTGCCAGCAGTTACGCCCTGGACCGGAACACTGAAGCTTTCTTT.

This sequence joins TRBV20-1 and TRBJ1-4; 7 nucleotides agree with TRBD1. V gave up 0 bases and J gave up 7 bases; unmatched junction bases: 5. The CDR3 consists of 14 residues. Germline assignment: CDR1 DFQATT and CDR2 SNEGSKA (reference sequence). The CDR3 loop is CSARDSRGGEKLFF. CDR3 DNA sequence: TGCAGTGCTAGAGATAGCAGGGGGGGTGAAAAACTGTTTTTT.

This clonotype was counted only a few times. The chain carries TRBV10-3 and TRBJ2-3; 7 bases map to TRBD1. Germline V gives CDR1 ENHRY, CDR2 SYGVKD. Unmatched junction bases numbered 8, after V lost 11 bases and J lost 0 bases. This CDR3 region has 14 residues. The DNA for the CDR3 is TGTGCCCTCAAGGGGACAGATAGCACAGATACGCAGTATTTT. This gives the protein CALKGTDSTDTQYF.

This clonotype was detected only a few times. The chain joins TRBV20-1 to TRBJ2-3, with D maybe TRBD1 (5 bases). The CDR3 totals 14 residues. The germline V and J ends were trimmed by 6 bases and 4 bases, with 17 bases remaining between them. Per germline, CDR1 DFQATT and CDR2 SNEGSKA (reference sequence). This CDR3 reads CSAKDIRSADTQYF. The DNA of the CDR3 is TGCAGTGCAAAGGACATTCGAAGCGCAGATACGCAGTATTTT.

For the CDR3, the DNA is TGTGCCAGCAGCTCGCCGGGACAGGGAAACATTCAGTACTTC. This sequence encodes CASSSPGQGNIQYF. This chain links TRBV5-8 with TRBJ2-4; the match to TRBD1 covers 9 bases. The CDR3 is 14 residues long. V shed 3 bases and J 6 bases; nucleotides not matched to a gene: 4. Germline CDR1 is SGHTS and CDR2 is YDEGEE.

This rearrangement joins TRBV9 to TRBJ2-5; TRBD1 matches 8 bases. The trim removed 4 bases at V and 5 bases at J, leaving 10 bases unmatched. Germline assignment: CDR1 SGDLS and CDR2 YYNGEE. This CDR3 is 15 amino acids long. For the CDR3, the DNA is TGTGCCAGCAGCATGCAAACGACAGGGGAGGAGACCCAGTACTTC. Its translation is CASSMQTTGEETQYF.

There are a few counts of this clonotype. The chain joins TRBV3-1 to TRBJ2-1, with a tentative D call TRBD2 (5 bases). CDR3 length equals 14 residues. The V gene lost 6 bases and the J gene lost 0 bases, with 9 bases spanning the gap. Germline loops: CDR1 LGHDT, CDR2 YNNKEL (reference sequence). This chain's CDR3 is CASRSRDSYNEQFF. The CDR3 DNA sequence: TGTGCCAGCAGATCGAGGGACTCCTACAATGAGCAGTTCTTC.

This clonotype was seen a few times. The CDR3 protein is CASRRGGAAADTQYF. The CDR3 DNA reads TGTGCCAGCAGACGCGGGGGGGCGGCCGCAGATACGCAGTATTTT. V usage is TRBV7-2 and J usage is TRBJ2-3; the match to TRBD2 covers 9 bases. Germline V gene lookup returns CDR1 SGHTA and CDR2 FQGNSA. After removal of 6 bases from V and 4 bases from J, the junction contained 8 bases not matched to a gene. This CDR3 is built from 15 residues.

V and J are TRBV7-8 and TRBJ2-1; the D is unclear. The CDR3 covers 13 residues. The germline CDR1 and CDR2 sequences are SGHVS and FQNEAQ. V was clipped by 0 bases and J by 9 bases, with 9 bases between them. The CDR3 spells CASSLARKSEQFF. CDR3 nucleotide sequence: TGTGCCAGCAGCTTAGCGCGTAAGTCTGAGCAGTTCTTC.

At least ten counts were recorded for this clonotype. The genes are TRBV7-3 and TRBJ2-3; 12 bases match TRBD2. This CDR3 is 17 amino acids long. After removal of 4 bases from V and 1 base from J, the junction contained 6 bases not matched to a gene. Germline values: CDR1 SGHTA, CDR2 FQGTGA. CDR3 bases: TGTGCCAGCAGCTCGCGACTAGCGGGGGACCGCACAGATACGCAGTATTTT. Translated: CASSSRLAGDRTDTQYF.

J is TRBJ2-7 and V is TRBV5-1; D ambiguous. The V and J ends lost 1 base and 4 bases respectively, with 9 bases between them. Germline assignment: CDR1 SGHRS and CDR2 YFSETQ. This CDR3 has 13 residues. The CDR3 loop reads CASSLLLGYEQYV. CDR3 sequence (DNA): TGCGCCAGCAGCTTGCTCCTGGGGTACGAGCAGTACGTC.

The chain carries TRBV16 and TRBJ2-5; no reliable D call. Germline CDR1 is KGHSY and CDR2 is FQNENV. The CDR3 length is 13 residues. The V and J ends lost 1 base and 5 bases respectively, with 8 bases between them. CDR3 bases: TGTGCCAGCAGCCAATATAACAGCGAGACCCAGTACTTC. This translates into CASSQYNSETQYF.